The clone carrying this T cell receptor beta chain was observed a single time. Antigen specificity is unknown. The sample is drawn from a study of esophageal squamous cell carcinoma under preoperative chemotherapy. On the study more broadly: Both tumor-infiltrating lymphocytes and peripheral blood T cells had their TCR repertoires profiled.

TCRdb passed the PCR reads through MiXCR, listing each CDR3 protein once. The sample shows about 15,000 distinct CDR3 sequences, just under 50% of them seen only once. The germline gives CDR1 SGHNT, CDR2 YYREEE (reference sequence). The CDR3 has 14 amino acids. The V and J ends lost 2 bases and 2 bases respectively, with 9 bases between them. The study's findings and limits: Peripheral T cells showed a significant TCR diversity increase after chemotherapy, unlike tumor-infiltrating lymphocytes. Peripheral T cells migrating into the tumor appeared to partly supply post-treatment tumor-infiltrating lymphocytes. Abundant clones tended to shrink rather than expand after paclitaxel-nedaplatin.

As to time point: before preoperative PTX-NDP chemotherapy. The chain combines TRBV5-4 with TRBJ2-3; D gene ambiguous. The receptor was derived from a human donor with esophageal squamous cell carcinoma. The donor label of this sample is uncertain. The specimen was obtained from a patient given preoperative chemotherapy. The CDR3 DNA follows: TGTGCCAGCAGCTTAGAGCAAAACACAGATACGCAGTATTTT. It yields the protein CASSLEQNTDTQYF.